Listed here are 7 T cell receptor beta chains from one sample, sequenced in a study of blood T cell repertoires in COVID-19. Repertoires were generated with immunoSEQ multiplex PCR, while TCRdb's copy carries only in-frame clones and drops some. Altogether over 200,000 clones are present, more than 65% being singletons, with the ten largest covering about 7.4%. Sequences were obtained from peripheral blood. These receptor sequences come from an elderly woman with acute or convalescent COVID-19.

The chain combines TRBV3-1 (or the pseudogene TRBV3-2) with TRBJ1-5; D is unclear. The germline gives CDR1 LGHDT, CDR2 YNNKEL (reference sequence). The V and J ends lost 0 bases and 3 bases respectively, with 6 bases between them. CDR3 length: 14 residues. CDR3: CASSQDTVNQPQHF. The DNA for the CDR3 is TGTGCCAGCAGCCAAGATACAGTCAATCAGCCCCAGCATTTT.

V gene TRBV19 combines with J gene TRBJ1-5, with TRBD1 identical over 9 bases. Per the germline V gene, CDR1 is LNHDA and CDR2 is SQIVND (reference sequence). After removal of 7 bases from V and 2 bases from J, the junction contained 6 bases not matched to a gene. The CDR3 runs 15 residues. CDR3 sequence reads: CASTWGQGGNQPQHF. In nucleotides, the CDR3 is TGTGCCAGTACCTGGGGACAGGGAGGCAATCAGCCCCAGCATTTT.

The CDR3: CASSLAGGGGNTIYF. The DNA for the CDR3 is TGTGCCAGCAGCTTGGCAGGGGGTGGTGGAAACACCATATATTTT. The genes are TRBV5-5 and TRBJ1-3; TRBD1 agrees at 7 bases. From germline, CDR1 is SGHKS and CDR2 YYEKEE (reference sequence). Trimming at V came to 0 bases and at J to 3 bases, leaving 3 bases not matched to a gene. CDR3 length: 15 residues.

The J gene is TRBJ2-2, the V gene TRBV7-7, with D possibly TRBD1 on 6 matching bases. CDR1 is SSHAT and CDR2 is FNYEAQ in the germline V gene (reference sequence). This CDR3 is built from 13 residues. V was trimmed by 6 bases and J by 4 bases, leaving 9 bases between them. The CDR3 region is CASRPDSTGELFF. CDR3 bases: TGTGCCAGCAGACCGGACAGCACCGGGGAGCTGTTTTTT.

This chain connects TRBV3-1 (or the pseudogene TRBV3-2) to TRBJ1-4, with D hard to call. V was trimmed by 1 base and J by 5 bases, leaving 11 bases between them. The CDR3 sequence is 15 residues long. Germline V gives CDR1 LGHDT, CDR2 YNNKEL (reference sequence). The CDR3 coding sequence is TGTGCCAGCAGCCAAGGCCCGCAAGCCAATGAAAAACTGTTTTTT. This encodes CASSQGPQANEKLFF.

This rearrangement joins TRBV28 to TRBJ2-5, with TRBD2 as a possible D gene (7 bases). This CDR3 contains 18 residues. Germline V CDR1 and CDR2: MDHEN, SYDVKM. Trimming cost V 5 bases and J 2 bases, with 24 bases left between them. This chain's CDR3 is CASSTGFGAGVWQETQYF. CDR3 in DNA: TGTGCCAGCAGTACAGGGTTTGGGGCGGGGGTTTGGCAAGAGACCCAGTACTTC.

The V gene is TRBV30, the J gene TRBJ2-3; the D gene is possibly TRBD1 (6 bases). With 2 bases removed from V and 6 bases from J, the gap between germline ends came to 15 bases. CDR1 and CDR2 from the germline V gene are GTSNPN and SVGIG (reference sequence). The CDR3 extends over 14 amino acids. The CDR3 is CAWSWQGSSDTQYF. CDR3 DNA sequence: TGTGCCTGGAGTTGGCAGGGGAGTTCGGATACGCAGTATTTT.